Presented here are 7 T cell receptor beta chains from one specimen sequenced in a study of cytomegalovirus exposure and HLA in healthy donors. The study ran its PCR with 60 Vbeta and 13 Jbeta primers. TCRdb keeps only in-frame clones here, not all; method: immunoSEQ multiplex PCR. The sample holds approximately 210,000 clones, roughly 79% seen once. Sequences were obtained from PBMCs. These receptors originate from a male donor in good health and CMV-seronegative.

This chain uses TRBV7-3 with TRBJ2-2, with TRBD1 matching over 7 bases. The CDR3 is 15 amino acids. The V segment lost 7 bases and the J segment 6 bases; nucleotides outside the gene matches: 11. CDR1 and CDR2 from the germline V gene are SGHTA and FQGTGA. The CDR3 reads CASKNTGVGAGELFF. The CDR3 DNA follows: TGTGCCAGCAAAAATACAGGGGTTGGGGCCGGGGAGCTGTTTTTT.

V gene TRBV10-3 combines with J gene TRBJ2-7; the D gene is possibly TRBD2 (7 bases). The CDR3 spans 13 residues. V was cut by 4 bases and J by 5 bases, with 12 bases left in between. From germline, CDR1 is ENHRY and CDR2 SYGVKD. The CDR3 bases are TGTGCCATCAGTGCTTCGGGGGGCAACGAGCAGTACTTC. Amino acids: CAISASGGNEQYF.

The chain is built from TRBV27 and TRBJ2-5, with D tentatively TRBD1 (7 bases). This CDR3 region has 14 residues. V dropped 5 bases and J dropped 9 bases, with 19 bases sitting between them. Per the germline V gene, CDR1 is MNHEY and CDR2 is SMNVEV (reference sequence). This CDR3 is CASSGAGQRKAQYF. CDR3 DNA sequence: TGTGCCAGCAGTGGGGCGGGACAGCGGAAGGCCCAGTACTTC.

V is TRBV25-1 and J is TRBJ1-2; 11 bases map to TRBD1. V shed 3 bases, J shed 5 bases, and the junction held 5 bases outside the gene matches. Per germline, CDR1 MGHDK and CDR2 SYGVNS. The CDR3 loop spans 15 amino acids. CDR3 sequence (DNA): TGTGCCAGCAGTGAGGACAGGGGGCCAGGGTATGGCTACACCTTC. Protein product: CASSEDRGPGYGYTF.

The chain employs TRBV30 and TRBJ1-2; TRBD1 matches at 8 bases. The V and J ends lost 6 bases and 8 bases, in that order; junction bases with no gene match: 5. CDR3 length: 11 amino acids. In germline, CDR1 is GTSNPN, CDR2 SVGIG (reference sequence). CDR3 DNA: TGTGCCTGTTTGACAGGGGAAGGCTACACCTTC. The encoded protein is CACLTGEGYTF.

CDR3 sequence (DNA): TGTGCCAGCAGCTTTCAGGCCTCATACGAGCAGTACTTC. Protein product: CASSFQASYEQYF. V usage is TRBV5-8 and J usage is TRBJ2-7; D is undetermined. Germline loops: CDR1 SGHTS, CDR2 YDEGEE. With 2 bases removed from V and 4 bases from J, the gap between germline ends came to 10 bases. This CDR3 is built from 13 residues.

The CDR3 region has the DNA TGTGCCAGCAGTCTCCCTCCGGGGGGGTCCACAGATACGCAGTATTTT. It yields the protein CASSLPPGGSTDTQYF. The genes are TRBV28 and TRBJ2-3, with TRBD2 identical over 8 bases. Germline CDR1 and CDR2: MDHEN and SYDVKM. The CDR3 sequence is 16 residues long. J was trimmed by 2 bases and V by 5 bases; bases with no gene match: 9.